In its sample, the clone carrying this T cell receptor (beta chain) was seen many times. This sample was included in a study of Graves' ophthalmopathy and Graves' hyperthyroidism. The authors amplified TCR beta CDR3 regions from RNA transcripts. A first-round RT-PCR used HTBI primers, followed by a second-round multiplex PCR. Using its own MiXCR run on the multiplex PCR reads, TCRdb lists one record per CDR3 protein. This sample yields 360,000 or so distinct CDR3 sequences, of which about 18% are seen a single time; roughly 1.4% belongs to the top ten. The germline gives CDR1 PRHDT, CDR2 FYEKMQ (reference sequence). The CDR3 is made up of 15 amino acids. Trimming pared 3 bases from V and 5 bases from J, leaving 16 bases between.

The receptor was isolated from a woman between 18 and 29 years old with Graves' ophthalmopathy. The chain combines TRBV13 with TRBJ2-5; no definite D call. The sample taken for sequencing was peripheral blood. The CDR3 region is CASSFCIGFRETQYF. CDR3 nucleotides: TGTGCCAGCAGCTTCTGCATCGGGTTCCGGGAGACCCAGTACTTC.